These 25 T cell receptor beta chains originate from one sample sequenced in a study of cytotoxic CD8 clonotypes in ibrutinib-treated CLL. The repertoire was sequenced with immunoSEQ multiplex PCR; TCRdb's copy has only in-frame clones and lacks some. This table holds around 200,000 clones, roughly 65% found once. This specimen consisted of PBMCs, obtained after 12 months of ibrutinib treatment. These receptors were collected from a human donor with chronic lymphocytic leukemia.

The chain couples TRBV30 to TRBJ1-2; tentative D call: TRBD1 (5 bases). The V gene's germline CDR1 is GTSNPN and CDR2 SVGIG (reference sequence). CDR3 length: 13 amino acids. The V end lost 5 bases, the J end lost 3 bases, and 13 bases lay between the germline ends. CDR3 DNA: TGTGCCTGGTCCCGTGGGGGGTACTATGGCTACACCTTC. Translation gives CAWSRGGYYGYTF.

This clone was seen many times. The chain employs TRBV6-5 and TRBJ2-7, with D possibly matching TRBD1 (6 bases). Germline V lookup: CDR1 MNHEY, CDR2 SVGAGI. This CDR3 is 15 amino acids long. Trimming stripped 6 bases from V and 2 bases from J, with 17 bases between. The DNA of the CDR3 is TGTGCCAGCAGACGGACAGACTACTCTACCTACGAGCAGTACTTC. Its protein is CASRRTDYSTYEQYF.

The V gene is TRBV2, the J gene TRBJ2-2; D gene unclear. The germline gives CDR1 SNHLY, CDR2 FYNNEI. Deletions cut 1 base from V and 10 bases from J, with 7 bases between. The CDR3 is made up of 12 amino acids. This chain's CDR3 is CASSEGGLELFF. The CDR3 nucleotides read TGTGCCAGCAGTGAAGGAGGCCTGGAGCTGTTTTTT.

In its sample, this clone was seen a few times. The V call is TRBV5-1, the J call TRBJ1-1, with 8 bases fitting TRBD1. V lost 4 bases, J lost 8 bases, and 10 bases stayed unmatched. CDR3 length: 14 amino acids. From germline, CDR1 is SGHRS and CDR2 YFSETQ. The CDR3 here is CASSLDRVTGEAFF. The CDR3 DNA sequence: TGCGCCAGCAGCCTGGACAGGGTAACGGGAGAAGCTTTCTTT.

This rearrangement joins TRBV30 to TRBJ2-7; tentatively, D is TRBD1 or TRBD2 (5 bases each). The V gene's germline CDR1 is GTSNPN and CDR2 SVGIG (reference sequence). V lost 5 bases and J 3 bases, leaving 14 bases between the germline ends. CDR3 size: 13 residues. Here the CDR3 reads CAWGRDLFYEQYF. Written as DNA, the CDR3 is TGTGCCTGGGGCCGGGACCTGTTCTACGAGCAGTACTTC.

V usage is TRBV15 and J usage is TRBJ2-4; D is possibly TRBD2 (5 bases). This CDR3 region has 17 residues. V lost 0 bases and J lost 5, with 17 bases in between. CDR1 and CDR2 from the germline V gene are LNHNV and YYDKDF (reference sequence). CDR3 sequence (DNA): TGTGCCACCAGCAGAGATCTAGCAGCCAGCTTCGAAAACATTCAGTACTTC. It codes for CATSRDLAASFENIQYF.

The rearrangement joins TRBV30 to TRBJ2-1, with TRBD2 matching over 7 bases. Trimming took 0 bases from V and 6 from J; bases not matched to a gene: 5. Germline V gives CDR1 GTSNPN, CDR2 SVGIG (reference sequence). This CDR3 has 14 residues. The CDR3 region is CAWSVFSGGNEQFF. The CDR3 DNA is TGTGCCTGGAGTGTATTTTCGGGGGGCAATGAGCAGTTCTTC.

The J gene is TRBJ1-1, the V gene TRBV5-4; D unclear. Per the germline V gene, CDR1 is SGHNT and CDR2 is YYREEE (reference sequence). Trimming shortened V by 6 bases and J by 0 bases, and 21 bases separated the two germline ends. CDR3 length: 17 amino acids. CDR3 sequence: CASTGAGPTLMNTEAFF. The CDR3, as DNA: TGTGCCAGCACCGGCGCAGGCCCGACGTTAATGAACACTGAAGCTTTCTTT.

This rearrangement joins TRBV10-3 to TRBJ1-1, with 7 bases identical to TRBD1. CDR1 is ENHRY, CDR2 SYGVKD, per germline. The CDR3 has 16 residues. V shed 10 bases, J shed 1 base, and the junction held 15 bases outside the gene matches. The CDR3 DNA follows: TGTGCCAGCTCTTATTCTGACAGGGACAAGAACACTGAAGCTTTCTTT. Translated, it gives CASSYSDRDKNTEAFF.

This clone appeared a single time. The chain recombines TRBV27 with TRBJ2-7; a weak D match, TRBD1 (5 bases). The CDR3 runs to 13 residues. V lost 5 bases to trimming and J lost 3 bases, with 11 bases between them. Germline V gene data show CDR1 as MNHEY and CDR2 as SMNVEV (reference sequence). CDR3 loop: CASSPRTLYEQYF. The CDR3 DNA is TGTGCCAGCAGTCCAAGGACACTCTACGAGCAGTACTTC.

J is TRBJ2-3 and V is TRBV6-1; TRBD1 agrees at 10 bases. This CDR3 contains 17 residues. CDR1 and CDR2 (germline): MNHNS, SASEGT. Trimming removed 4 bases from V and 3 bases from J; junction bases left unmatched: 10. The DNA of the CDR3 is TGTGCCAGCAGTGGTTATCTTGGACAGGGGGGGACAGATACGCAGTATTTT. Residues: CASSGYLGQGGTDTQYF.

J is TRBJ2-7 and V is TRBV4-3, with D maybe TRBD2 (5 bases). The CDR3 is 14 amino acids. From germline, CDR1 is LGHNA and CDR2 YSLEER. Trimming removed 4 bases at V and 7 bases at J, with 17 bases between. This chain's CDR3 is CASSPRVKTGEQYF. Written as DNA, the CDR3 is TGCGCCAGCAGCCCACGGGTAAAAACGGGAGAGCAGTACTTC.

CDR3 loop: CASSLGPGEWETQYF. The CDR3 bases are TGTGCCAGCAGCTTGGGGCCAGGGGAGTGGGAGACCCAGTACTTC. This chain connects TRBV5-4 to TRBJ2-5; possible D gene TRBD1, 6 bases. V was clipped by 0 bases and J by 5 bases, with 14 bases between them. Germline lookup yields CDR1 SGHNT and CDR2 YYREEE (reference sequence). The CDR3 sequence is 15 residues long.

The J gene is TRBJ1-1, the V gene TRBV5-1; a weak D match, TRBD1 (6 bases). Germline CDR1 is SGHRS and CDR2 is YFSETQ. The germline V and J ends were trimmed by 1 base and 4 bases, with 11 bases remaining between them. The CDR3 length is 14 residues. The CDR3 nucleotides are TGCGCCAGCAGCTTGCCGTCAGGGGTCACTGAAGCTTTCTTT. This translates into CASSLPSGVTEAFF.

This clone was counted only a few times. The genes are TRBV30 and TRBJ2-6; 7 positions agree with TRBD2. This CDR3 contains 19 residues. J gave up 1 base and V 3 bases, and 15 bases lay outside the gene matches. Germline CDR1 and CDR2: GTSNPN and SVGIG (reference sequence). This CDR3 reads CAWRDYPGAGRSGANVLTF. The CDR3 region has the DNA TGTGCCTGGAGAGACTATCCCGGTGCCGGGAGGTCTGGGGCCAACGTCCTGACTTTC.

This clone was recorded a few times. This chain links TRBV4-3 with TRBJ1-2; 8 bases fit TRBD1. J lost 3 bases, V lost 2 bases, and 5 bases had no gene match. Germline CDR1 and CDR2: LGHNA and YSLEER. CDR3 size: 15 residues. This CDR3 is CASSQRATGDYGYTF. The DNA of the CDR3 is TGCGCCAGCAGCCAACGAGCGACAGGGGACTATGGCTACACCTTC.

This clone was observed a handful of times. This sequence joins TRBV11-3 and TRBJ1-1, with D possibly matching TRBD1 (5 bases). The CDR3 consists of 13 residues. Germline CDR1 is SGHNT and CDR2 is YENEEA. V shed 3 bases and J shed 5 bases, with 10 bases lying between them. The CDR3 spells CASSFGARTEAFF. The CDR3 nucleotides are TGTGCCAGCAGCTTCGGGGCGAGGACTGAAGCTTTCTTT.

The rearrangement links TRBV19 to TRBJ1-1, with D possibly TRBD1 on 5 matching bases. Trimming removed 4 bases from V and 5 bases from J, with 14 bases in between. The CDR3 totals 14 residues. The germline CDR1 and CDR2 sequences are LNHDA and SQIVND (reference sequence). The CDR3 spells CASSTGRGGTEAFF. The CDR3 DNA is TGTGCCAGTAGTACGGGACGGGGAGGGACTGAAGCTTTCTTT.

The chain uses TRBV27 and TRBJ2-3; 8 bases are a match to TRBD2. CDR3 length: 15 amino acids. Germline-derived CDR1 and CDR2 are MNHEY and SMNVEV (reference sequence). V shed 3 bases and J 4 bases; nucleotides not matched to a gene: 6. CDR3 coding DNA: TGTGCCAGCAGTTTCTCAGCGGGAGTATCAGATACGCAGTATTTT. The encoded protein is CASSFSAGVSDTQYF.

V and J are TRBV9 and TRBJ2-3, with no clear D. V dropped 4 bases and J dropped 1 base, with 16 bases sitting between them. The germline gives CDR1 SGDLS, CDR2 YYNGEE. The CDR3 totals 16 residues. CDR3 in amino acids: CASSKGIRLGTDTQYF. CDR3 DNA: TGTGCCAGCAGCAAGGGAATCCGCCTGGGCACAGATACGCAGTATTTT.

This clone has a single count. The chain has TRBV6-5 and TRBJ1-4; 10 nucleotides agree with TRBD1. V shed 5 bases and J 7 bases; nucleotides not matched to a gene: 4. CDR3 length: 14 amino acids. Germline lookup yields CDR1 MNHEY and CDR2 SVGAGI. The CDR3 protein is CASSRDRGGEKLFF. The CDR3 DNA is TGTGCCAGCAGTAGGGACAGGGGAGGTGAAAAACTGTTTTTT.

The rearrangement links TRBV6-6 to TRBJ1-6; D is possibly TRBD1 (5 bases). The CDR3 covers 14 residues. Germline CDR1 is MNHNY and CDR2 is SVGAGI (reference sequence). V was trimmed by 4 bases and J by 5 bases, leaving 9 bases between them. DNA of the CDR3: TGTGCCAGCAGTTGGGGGGAAAATAATTCACCCCTCCACTTT. Residues: CASSWGENNSPLHF.

This clone was observed a handful of times. This chain connects TRBV7-2 to TRBJ1-2, with D perhaps TRBD1 (5 bases). Germline CDR1 is SGHTA and CDR2 is FQGNSA. V lost 4 bases, J lost 9 bases, and 9 bases lay in between. The CDR3 length is 11 residues. CDR3 region: CASSSGGRYTF. The CDR3 DNA follows: TGTGCCAGCAGCTCGGGGGGTCGCTACACCTTC.

Written as DNA, the CDR3 is TGTGCCAGCAGGACCTCTCGGATTGATCAGCCCCAGCATTTT. Translation: CASRTSRIDQPQHF. This chain connects TRBV5-6 to TRBJ1-5; D remains unclear. CDR1 SGHDT and CDR2 YYEEEE come from the germline V gene. With 5 bases removed from V and 5 bases from J, the gap between germline ends came to 14 bases. This CDR3 has 14 amino acids.

The V call is TRBV20-1, the J call TRBJ2-7, with D tentatively TRBD1 or TRBD2 (5 bases each). Germline CDR1 is DFQATT and CDR2 is SNEGSKA (reference sequence). The CDR3 totals 11 residues. The V end lost 5 bases, the J end lost 3 bases, and 8 bases lay between the germline ends. The CDR3 DNA reads as TGCAGTGCTTGGGACGGCTACGAGCAGTACTTC. It encodes CSAWDGYEQYF.